Below, 18 T cell receptor beta chains from the same sample are listed, as sequenced in a study of blood T cell repertoires in COVID-19. Profiling relied on immunoSEQ multiplex PCR, and the TCRdb table lists in-frame clones only, not all of them. The sample lists approximately 230,000 clones, about 80% occurring once. The sequenced material came from PBMCs or T cells enriched from blood (not recorded which). The receptor set was obtained from a man in his forties who had recovered from COVID-19.

The genes are TRBV18 and TRBJ1-4; TRBD1 matches at 8 bases. The CDR3 has 19 residues. Per the germline V gene, CDR1 is KGHSH and CDR2 is LQKENI. The trim removed 1 base at V and 6 bases at J, leaving 16 bases unmatched. CDR3 sequence: CASSPRSPGQARQDEKLFF. In DNA form, the CDR3 reads TGTGCCAGCTCACCACGGTCCCCGGGACAGGCCCGTCAGGATGAAAAACTGTTTTTT. The complete variable domain, with remaining parts taken from reference TRBV18 and TRBJ1-4, reads NAGVMQNPRHLVRRRGQEARLRCSPMKGHSHVYWYRQLPEEGLKFMVYLQKENIIDESGMPKERFSAEFPKEGPSILRIQQVVRGDSAAYFCASSPRSPGQARQDEKLFFGSGTQLSVL.

V and J are TRBV28 and TRBJ2-7, with TRBD1 matching over 7 bases. V was clipped by 7 bases and J by 2 bases; unmatched bases: 5. In germline, CDR1 is MDHEN, CDR2 SYDVKM. The CDR3 extends over 13 amino acids. Here the CDR3 reads CASTRDSTYEQYF. The CDR3 DNA reads as TGTGCCAGCACCAGGGACAGTACCTACGAGCAGTACTTC.

The chain links TRBV6-5 to TRBJ2-5, with TRBD2 as a possible D gene (5 bases). The CDR3 runs to 12 residues. With 8 bases removed from V and 2 bases from J, the gap between germline ends came to 9 bases. Germline CDR1 and CDR2: MNHEY and SVGAGI. The CDR3 region has the DNA TGTGCCAGCGGGAGCCGTCAAGAGACCCAGTACTTC. This gives the protein CASGSRQETQYF.

J is TRBJ2-7 and V is TRBV5-1, with D tentatively TRBD2 (6 bases). Trimming left V 4 bases short and J 0 bases short, with 17 bases between. Germline CDR1 SGHRS, CDR2 YFSETQ. The CDR3 has 16 amino acids. The CDR3 protein is CASSQGPAGSSYEQYF. CDR3 bases: TGCGCCAGCAGCCAAGGACCCGCGGGGAGCTCCTACGAGCAGTACTTC.

The chain combines TRBV29-1 with TRBJ2-1, with D hard to call. Between the trimmed V and J ends, which lost 7 bases and 4 bases, there was a span of 8 bases. CDR3 length: 11 residues. CDR1 SQVTM and CDR2 ANQGSEA come from the germline V gene. The CDR3 sequence is CSAPLYNEQFF. In DNA form, the CDR3 reads TGCAGCGCCCCACTTTACAATGAGCAGTTCTTC.

The chain employs TRBV11-2 and TRBJ1-4, with D tentatively TRBD1 (6 bases). The CDR3 extends over 17 amino acids. Trimming pared 3 bases from V and 3 bases from J, leaving 17 bases between. Germline-derived CDR1 and CDR2 are SGHAT and FQNNGV. CDR3 nucleotides: TGTGCCAGCAGCTTGGGGAGTAGGGGGTGGTCTAATGAAAAACTGTTTTTT. Amino acid sequence: CASSLGSRGWSNEKLFF.

This clone was detected a few times. The chain has TRBV6-5 and TRBJ1-5; possible D gene TRBD1, 6 bases. Germline CDR1 and CDR2: MNHEY and SVGAGI. The CDR3 spans 13 residues. CDR3 DNA sequence: TGTGCTGGGAGACGGGACACTTATCAGCCCCAGCATTTT. Its protein is CAGRRDTYQPQHF.

The chain's CDR3 is CATRRGFNEKLFF. The CDR3 DNA is TGTGCCACCCGGAGGGGATTTAATGAAAAACTGTTTTTT. J is TRBJ1-4 and V is TRBV2; possible D gene TRBD1, 5 bases. CDR3 size: 13 residues. The ends were cut back, 10 bases at V and 4 bases at J, with 13 bases in the middle. CDR1 SNHLY and CDR2 FYNNEI come from the germline V gene.

The chain joins TRBV6-5 to TRBJ1-4, with a possible D match to TRBD1 (5 bases). The germline V and J ends were trimmed by 6 bases and 4 bases, with 9 bases remaining between them. The CDR3 spans 13 residues. The V gene's germline CDR1 is MNHEY and CDR2 SVGAGI. The CDR3 protein is CASSRQFNEKLFF. CDR3 in DNA: TGTGCCAGCAGCAGACAGTTTAATGAAAAACTGTTTTTT.

The rearrangement joins TRBV9 to TRBJ2-1, with 9 bases that match TRBD1. Trimming at V came to 0 bases and at J to 3 bases, leaving 1 base not matched to a gene. CDR1 and CDR2 from the germline V gene are SGDLS and YYNGEE. This CDR3 is built from 15 residues. In nucleotides, the CDR3 is TGTGCCAGCAGCGTAGTGACAGGGGGCTACAATGAGCAGTTCTTC. This translates into CASSVVTGGYNEQFF.

The V gene is TRBV29-1, the J gene TRBJ2-1; 14 positions agree with TRBD2. Trimming at V came to 4 bases and at J to 4 bases, leaving 3 bases not matched to a gene. This CDR3 is 15 amino acids long. Germline loops: CDR1 SQVTM, CDR2 ANQGSEA. The chain's CDR3 is CSVGGTSGGYNEQFF. CDR3 DNA sequence: TGCAGCGTTGGAGGGACTAGCGGGGGATACAATGAGCAGTTCTTC.

The gene calls are TRBV5-5 and TRBJ2-7, with TRBD2 matching over 8 bases. The germline CDR1 and CDR2 sequences are SGHKS and YYEKEE (reference sequence). The V gene end was trimmed by 8 bases and the J gene end by 7 bases; junction bases not matched to a gene: 8. The CDR3 extends over 12 amino acids. The CDR3 DNA is TGTGCCAGTGAGCGGGAGTGGGATGAGCAGTACTTC. This gives the protein CASEREWDEQYF.

The chain couples TRBV7-2 to TRBJ2-5; D unresolved. CDR1 SGHTA and CDR2 FQGNSA come from the germline V gene. CDR3 length: 13 residues. Between the trimmed V and J ends, which lost 6 bases and 1 base, there was a span of 9 bases. CDR3 nucleotide sequence: TGTGCCAGCAGTCTTCACAGCCAAGAGACCCAGTACTTC. This gives the protein CASSLHSQETQYF.

This sequence joins TRBV25-1 and TRBJ2-2, with D unclear. The CDR3 sequence is 12 residues long. Trimming took off 1 base at V and 7 bases at J, with 4 bases between the two ends. Germline CDR1 reads MGHDK; CDR2 reads SYGVNS. The CDR3 sequence: CASSEFIGELFF. For the CDR3, the DNA is TGTGCCAGCAGTGAATTTATCGGGGAGCTGTTTTTT.

The V gene is TRBV7-3, the J gene TRBJ2-7; D perhaps matches TRBD1 (6 bases). This CDR3 comprises 14 residues. The V gene's germline CDR1 is SGHTA and CDR2 FQGTGA. V was cut by 2 bases and J by 2 bases, with 10 bases left in between. CDR3 in amino acids: CASSLQDSPYEQYF. The CDR3 DNA sequence: TGTGCCAGCAGCTTACAGGACAGTCCCTACGAGCAGTACTTC.

The chain recombines TRBV19 with TRBJ2-5; a weak D match, TRBD1 (7 bases). Germline CDR1 is LNHDA and CDR2 is SQIVND (reference sequence). The V end lost 3 bases, the J end lost 4 bases, and 15 bases lay between the germline ends. The length of the CDR3 is 15 residues. CDR3 nucleotide sequence: TGTGCCAGTAGTATGGGGGGACAGTTTCGAGAGACCCAGTACTTC. Protein sequence: CASSMGGQFRETQYF.

The rearrangement links TRBV9 to TRBJ2-1; tentatively, D is TRBD2 (5 bases). Trimming removed 3 bases from V and 6 bases from J, with 13 bases in between. Germline values: CDR1 SGDLS, CDR2 YYNGEE. CDR3 size: 14 residues. The CDR3 DNA follows: TGTGCCAGCAGCGCCTCCGGACTGACCAATGAGCAGTTCTTC. Protein sequence: CASSASGLTNEQFF.

V and J are TRBV9 and TRBJ2-6; D is possibly TRBD1 (6 bases). CDR1 and CDR2 (germline): SGDLS, YYNGEE. CDR3 length equals 17 residues. Trimming shortened V by 4 bases and J by 3 bases, and 17 bases separated the two germline ends. This chain's CDR3 is CASSPQTGLGGANVLTF. CDR3 sequence (DNA): TGTGCCAGCAGCCCACAGACAGGTTTGGGTGGGGCCAACGTCCTGACTTTC.